This T cell receptor (beta chain) was sequenced during a study of cytomegalovirus exposure and HLA in healthy donors. Study at large: A prior analysis found 100 million to 140 million unique TCR beta sequences from 150 million to 200 million T cells.

Remarks on this clone: Its specificity is not known.

With 60 Vbeta and 13 Jbeta primers, the PCR was carried out. The assay was immunoSEQ multiplex PCR, and TCRdb's table has in-frame clones only and misses some. Of hundreds of thousands of clones listed, more than 55% are singletons. The CDR3 is 16 residues long. Germline-derived CDR1 and CDR2 are ENHRY and SYGVKD. V lost 0 bases to trimming and J lost 4 bases, with 13 bases between them. Findings of the study overall: In all likelihood, a cluster of highly shared sequence variants was a sequencing artifact.

Sequences were obtained from PBMCs. V is TRBV10-3 and J is TRBJ2-1, with D uncertain. The clonotype comes from a female donor in good health and CMV-seronegative. Written as DNA, the CDR3 is TGTGCCATCAGTGAGTCTACGGCTAGTAGTTACAATGAGCAGTTCTTC. Amino acid sequence: CAISESTASSYNEQFF.